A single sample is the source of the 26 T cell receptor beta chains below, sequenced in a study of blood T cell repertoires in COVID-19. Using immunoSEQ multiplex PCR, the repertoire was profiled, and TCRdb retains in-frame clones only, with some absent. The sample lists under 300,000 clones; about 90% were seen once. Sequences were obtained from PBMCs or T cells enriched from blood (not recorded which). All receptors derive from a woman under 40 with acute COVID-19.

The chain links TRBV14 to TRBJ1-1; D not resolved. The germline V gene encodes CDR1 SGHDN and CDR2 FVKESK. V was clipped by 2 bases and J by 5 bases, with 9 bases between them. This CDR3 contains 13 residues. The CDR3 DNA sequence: TGTGCCAGCAGCCAACTCGGGAGGACTGAAGCTTTCTTT. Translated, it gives CASSQLGRTEAFF.

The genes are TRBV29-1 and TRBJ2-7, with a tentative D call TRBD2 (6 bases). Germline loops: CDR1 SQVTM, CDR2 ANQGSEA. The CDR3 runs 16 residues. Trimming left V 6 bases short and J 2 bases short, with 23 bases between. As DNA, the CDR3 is TGCAGCGTAGGGGACTCTTCCTCACTCAGGCCCTACGAGCAGTACTTC. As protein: CSVGDSSSLRPYEQYF.

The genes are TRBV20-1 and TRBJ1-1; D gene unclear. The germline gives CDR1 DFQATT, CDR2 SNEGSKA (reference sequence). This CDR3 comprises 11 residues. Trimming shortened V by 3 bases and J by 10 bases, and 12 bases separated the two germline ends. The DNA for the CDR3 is TGCAGTGCTAGGGAGAGGGTGCGAGCTTTCTTT. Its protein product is CSARERVRAFF.

The CDR3 loop reads CASKMGGWTDTQYF. CDR3 DNA sequence: TGTGCCAGTAAAATGGGGGGGTGGACAGATACGCAGTATTTT. The rearrangement uses TRBV28 and TRBJ2-3; TRBD2 matches 7 bases. J lost 3 bases, V lost 9 bases, and 9 bases had no gene match. Germline loops: CDR1 MDHEN, CDR2 SYDVKM. The CDR3 runs 14 residues.

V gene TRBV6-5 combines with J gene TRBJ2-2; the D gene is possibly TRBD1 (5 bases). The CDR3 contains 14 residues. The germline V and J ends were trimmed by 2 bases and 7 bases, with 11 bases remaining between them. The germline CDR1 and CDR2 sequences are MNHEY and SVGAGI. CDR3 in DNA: TGTGCCAGCAGTTACGTCCAGGGCGTCGGGGAGCTGTTTTTT. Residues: CASSYVQGVGELFF.

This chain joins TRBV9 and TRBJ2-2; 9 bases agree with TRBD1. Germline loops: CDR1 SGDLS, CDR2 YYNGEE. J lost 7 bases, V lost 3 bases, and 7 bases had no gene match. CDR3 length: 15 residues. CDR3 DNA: TGTGCCAGCAGCGCCCGACAGGGGGAGAGCGGGGAGCTGTTTTTT. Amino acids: CASSARQGESGELFF.

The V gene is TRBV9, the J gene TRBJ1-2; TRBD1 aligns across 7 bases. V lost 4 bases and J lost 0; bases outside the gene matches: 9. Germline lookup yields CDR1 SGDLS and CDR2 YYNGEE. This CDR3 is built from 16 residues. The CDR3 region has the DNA TGTGCCAGCAGCTCGCTCCGGGACAGATCTAACTATGGCTACACCTTC. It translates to CASSSLRDRSNYGYTF.

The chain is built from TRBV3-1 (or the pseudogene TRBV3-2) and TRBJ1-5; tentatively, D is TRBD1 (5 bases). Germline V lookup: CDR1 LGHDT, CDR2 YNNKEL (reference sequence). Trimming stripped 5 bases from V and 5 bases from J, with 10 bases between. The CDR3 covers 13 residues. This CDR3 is CASSVTGDQPQHF. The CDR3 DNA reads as TGTGCCAGCAGCGTTACAGGCGATCAGCCCCAGCATTTT.

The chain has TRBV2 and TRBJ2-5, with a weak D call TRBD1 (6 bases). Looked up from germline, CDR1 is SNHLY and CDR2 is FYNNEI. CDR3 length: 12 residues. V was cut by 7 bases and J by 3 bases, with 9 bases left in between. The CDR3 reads CASKAGEETQYF. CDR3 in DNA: TGTGCCAGCAAGGCAGGGGAAGAGACCCAGTACTTC.

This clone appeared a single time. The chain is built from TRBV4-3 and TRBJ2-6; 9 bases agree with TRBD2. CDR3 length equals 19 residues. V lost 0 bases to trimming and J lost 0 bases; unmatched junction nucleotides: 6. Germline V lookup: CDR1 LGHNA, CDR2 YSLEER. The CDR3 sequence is CASSQELAGWFSGANVLTF. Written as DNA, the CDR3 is TGCGCCAGCAGCCAAGAGCTAGCGGGGTGGTTCTCTGGGGCCAACGTCCTGACTTTC.

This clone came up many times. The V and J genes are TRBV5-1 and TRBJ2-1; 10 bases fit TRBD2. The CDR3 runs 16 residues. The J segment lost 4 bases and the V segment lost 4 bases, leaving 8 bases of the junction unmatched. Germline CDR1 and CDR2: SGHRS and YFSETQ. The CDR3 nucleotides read TGCGCCAGCAGCCTGGGACTAGCGAGGGGTTACAATGAGCAGTTCTTC. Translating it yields CASSLGLARGYNEQFF.

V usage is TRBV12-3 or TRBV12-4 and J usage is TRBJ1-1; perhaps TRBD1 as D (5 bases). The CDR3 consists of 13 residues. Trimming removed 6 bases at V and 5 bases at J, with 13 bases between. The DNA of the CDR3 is TGTGCCAGCAGCACCCACGGGGGGACTGAAGCTTTCTTT. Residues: CASSTHGGTEAFF.

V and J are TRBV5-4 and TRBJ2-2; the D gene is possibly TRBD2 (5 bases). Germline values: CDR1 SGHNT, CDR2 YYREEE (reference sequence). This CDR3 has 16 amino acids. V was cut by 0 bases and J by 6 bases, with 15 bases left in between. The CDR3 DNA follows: TGTGCCAGCAGCTTGGTAGTCGGGGTGGCCTCCGGGGAGCTGTTTTTT. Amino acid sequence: CASSLVVGVASGELFF.

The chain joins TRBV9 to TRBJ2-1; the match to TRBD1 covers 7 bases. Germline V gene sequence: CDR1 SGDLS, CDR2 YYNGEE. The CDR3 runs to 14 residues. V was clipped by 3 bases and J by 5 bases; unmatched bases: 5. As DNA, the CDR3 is TGTGCCAGCAGCGCGGGACAGAGGGACAATGAGCAGTTCTTC. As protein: CASSAGQRDNEQFF.

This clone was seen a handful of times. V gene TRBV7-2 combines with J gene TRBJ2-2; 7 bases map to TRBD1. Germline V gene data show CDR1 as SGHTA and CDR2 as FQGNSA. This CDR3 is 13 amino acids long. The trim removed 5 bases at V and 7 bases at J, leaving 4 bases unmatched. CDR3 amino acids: CASSPQGIGELFF. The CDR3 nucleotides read TGTGCCAGCAGCCCACAGGGGATCGGGGAGCTGTTTTTT.

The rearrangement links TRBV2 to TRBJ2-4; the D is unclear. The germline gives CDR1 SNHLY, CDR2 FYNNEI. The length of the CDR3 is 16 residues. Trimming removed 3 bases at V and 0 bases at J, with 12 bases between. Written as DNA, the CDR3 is TGTGCCAGCAGTGACGCGAGGCCGATAGCCAAAAACATTCAGTACTTC. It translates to CASSDARPIAKNIQYF.

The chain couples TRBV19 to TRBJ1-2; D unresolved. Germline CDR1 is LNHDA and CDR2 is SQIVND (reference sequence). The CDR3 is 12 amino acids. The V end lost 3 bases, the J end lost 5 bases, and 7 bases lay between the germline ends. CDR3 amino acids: CASSIHQYGYTF. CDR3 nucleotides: TGTGCCAGTAGTATCCACCAGTATGGCTACACCTTC.

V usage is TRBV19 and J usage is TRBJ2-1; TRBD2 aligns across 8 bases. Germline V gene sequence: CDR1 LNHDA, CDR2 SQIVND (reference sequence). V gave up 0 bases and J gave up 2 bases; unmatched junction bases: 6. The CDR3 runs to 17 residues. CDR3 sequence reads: CASSIDPSGSPYNEQFF. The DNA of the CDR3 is TGTGCCAGTAGTATAGATCCGAGCGGGAGTCCCTACAATGAGCAGTTCTTC.

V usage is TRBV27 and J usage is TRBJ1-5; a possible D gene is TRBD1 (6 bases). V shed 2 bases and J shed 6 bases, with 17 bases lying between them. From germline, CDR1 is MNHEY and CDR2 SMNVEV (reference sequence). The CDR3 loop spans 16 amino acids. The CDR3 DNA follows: TGTGCCAGCAGTTTAAATTTGCCAGGGGTGGGTCAGCCCCAGCATTTT. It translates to CASSLNLPGVGQPQHF.

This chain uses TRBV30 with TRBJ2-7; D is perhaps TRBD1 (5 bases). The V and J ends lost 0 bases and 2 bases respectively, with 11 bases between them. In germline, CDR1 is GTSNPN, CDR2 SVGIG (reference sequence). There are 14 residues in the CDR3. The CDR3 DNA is TGTGCCTGGAGTGTACAAGGGGCGCCCTACGAGCAGTACTTC. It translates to CAWSVQGAPYEQYF.

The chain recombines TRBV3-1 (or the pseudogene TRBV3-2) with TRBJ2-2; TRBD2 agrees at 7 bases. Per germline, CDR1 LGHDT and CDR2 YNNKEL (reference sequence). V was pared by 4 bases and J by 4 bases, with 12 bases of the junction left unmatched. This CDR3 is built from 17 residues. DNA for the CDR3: TGTGCCAGCAGCCTAAACGCGGCGGGGGACCCCACCGGGGAGCTGTTTTTT. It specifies CASSLNAAGDPTGELFF.

CDR3 in DNA: TGTGCCAGCAGCTTGGGACTAGCGGGAGTTGGGGATACGCAGTATTTT. Translating it yields CASSLGLAGVGDTQYF. The V call is TRBV7-9, the J call TRBJ2-3; 14 bases agree with TRBD2. This CDR3 has 16 residues. Per germline, CDR1 SEHNR and CDR2 FQNEAQ (reference sequence). Unmatched junction bases numbered 5, after V lost 3 bases and J lost 6 bases.

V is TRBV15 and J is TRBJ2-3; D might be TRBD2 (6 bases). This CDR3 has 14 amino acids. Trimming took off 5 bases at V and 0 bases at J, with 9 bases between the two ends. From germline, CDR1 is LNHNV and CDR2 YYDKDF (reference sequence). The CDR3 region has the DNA TGTGCCACCAGCTCGGGACTTAGCACAGATACGCAGTATTTT. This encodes CATSSGLSTDTQYF.

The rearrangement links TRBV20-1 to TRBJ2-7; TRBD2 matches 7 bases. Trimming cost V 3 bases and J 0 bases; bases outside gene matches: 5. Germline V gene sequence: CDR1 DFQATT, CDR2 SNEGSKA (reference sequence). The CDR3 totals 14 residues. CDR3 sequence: CSASWRGSSYEQYF. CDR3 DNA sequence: TGCAGTGCTAGTTGGCGGGGGAGCTCCTACGAGCAGTACTTC.

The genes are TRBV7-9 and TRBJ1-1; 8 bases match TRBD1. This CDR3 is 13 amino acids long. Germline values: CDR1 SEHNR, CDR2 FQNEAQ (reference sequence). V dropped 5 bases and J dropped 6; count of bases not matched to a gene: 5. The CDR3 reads CASSTDRGPEAFF. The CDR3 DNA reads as TGTGCCAGCAGCACCGACAGGGGTCCTGAAGCTTTCTTT. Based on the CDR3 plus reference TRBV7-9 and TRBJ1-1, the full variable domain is DTGVSQNPRHKITKRGQNVTFRCDPISEHNRLYWYRQTLGQGPEFLTYFQNEAQLEKSRLLSDRFSAERPKGSFSTLEIQRTEQGDSAMYLCASSTDRGPEAFFGQGTRLTVV.

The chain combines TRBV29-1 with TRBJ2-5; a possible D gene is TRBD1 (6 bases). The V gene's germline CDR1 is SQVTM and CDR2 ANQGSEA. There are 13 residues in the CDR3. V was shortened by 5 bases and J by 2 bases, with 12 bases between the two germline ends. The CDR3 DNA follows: TGCAGCGTTCCGGGACAAGGGCAAGAGACCCAGTACTTC. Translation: CSVPGQGQETQYF.